The T cell receptor (beta chain) described here comes from a study of CD8+ T cells in alopecia areata listed by TCRdb under 2018. In terms of the full investigation: Treated patients were enrolled in an open-label pilot trial of oral tofacitinib at 5 to 10 mg twice daily for moderate-to-severe alopecia areata. On the human side, TCRbeta sequencing was run on scalp tissue and on sorted CD4+ and CD8+ peripheral blood T cells from healthy controls and from alopecia areata patients with either patchy or totalis/universalis disease. Patients received tofacitinib for 6 to 18 months and were then followed off drug for 6 months to check for delayed response and recurrence. Biopsies were taken from tofacitinib-treated patients at baseline and again at 4 and 24 weeks into treatment, and several of those patients also had a later scalp biopsy. RNA came from the PAXgene miRNA kit for fixed scalp, the miRNeasy kit for PBMCs, and the RNeasy kit for mouse skin. The study used high-throughput TCRbeta sequencing to examine T cell clonal expansion in alopecia areata, in both the C3H/HeJ mouse model and human patients. immunoSEQ multiplex PCR using 35 Vbeta forward primers and 13 Jbeta reverse primers was used to amplify TCRbeta CDR3 regions. Scalp clonality was compared across normal scalp (n=4), patchy alopecia areata scalp (n=8), and alopecia totalis/universalis scalp (n=8). Broader findings and caveats from the paper: Compared with normal scalp, lesional scalp had higher clonality and more expanded CD8+ clones, particularly in alopecia totalis/universalis, a pattern that suggests antigenic drive. Scalp TCR repertoire analysis is complicated because resident alphabeta T cells in normal human skin are also sequenced, whereas mouse skin is dominated by gammadelta T cells. Shared TCR sequences between patients were less evident than in mice, which may be partly attributable to HLA diversity in the patient population.

In the case of this clone: This receptor's antigen is unknown. Base-call qualities are not available, and no considerably larger clone is one nucleotide away.

The method behind the library was the immunoSEQ multiplex PCR assay. For TCR sequencing, RNA was extracted from every sample and reverse transcribed into cDNA to serve as template. SuperScript III was used to make first-strand cDNA, primed with a 2:1 mix of oligo-dT and random hexamers. A synthetic immune receptor repertoire was used to gauge amplification bias, and whatever bias remained was removed computationally. Regarding the original processing steps: Raw reads were preprocessed to remove errors, and CDR3 was defined according to IMGT conventions as the region from the conserved cysteine to phenylalanine. Clonality was calculated as 1 minus Shannon entropy normalized by log2 of the number of productive unique TCRs. Scalp TCRbeta sequences were cross-referenced with sorted blood CD4 and CD8 repertoires so that the CD4 or CD8 identity of scalp clones could be inferred. TCRdb took over this immuneACCESS table, retaining in-frame rearrangements with V and J assigned. Such tables are incomplete; in checked studies, under half of the missing clones stem from an unresolved V gene, and the remainder is unexplained. V and J calls plus clone size are reproduced from that table; the DNA served to infer D and trimming. This sample lists roughly 140,000 clones; roughly 46% were detected once. The ten most abundant clones make up 0.8% to 1% of the sample.

This sample's time point label indicates: baseline before oral tofacitinib. Peripheral blood and lesional scalp punch biopsies were obtained from patients with alopecia areata. PBMCs were isolated by density centrifugation and stained for CD3, CD4 and CD8, and CD4+ and CD8+ T cells were sorted on a FACSAria. CDR1 and CDR2 were assigned from the germline V gene as SGHTA and FQGNSA. V is cut back by 5 bases and J by 4 bases, with 12 bases in the junction unmatched. From the cysteine through the phenylalanine, the CDR3 covers 16 amino acids. Just CDR3 DNA is preserved here, 48 bases in frame from base 1.

The chain uses TRBV7-2 and TRBJ1-2; TRBD1 matches 8 bases in the middle. This TCR was recovered from a human donor with alopecia areata. This sample comprised CD4+ T cells sorted from blood, obtained at week 0. The CDR3 region: CASSQRTGTPGYGYTF. The base sequence is TGTGCCAGCAGCCAACGGACAGGGACCCCTGGCTATGGCTACACCTTC.